Shown below are 26 T cell receptor beta chains from a single sample sequenced in a study of regulatory T cells in long-lasting Graves disease. Time point indicated: persistent/refractory GD, antithyroid drugs over 5 years with positive TRAb. Following extraction of RNA from PBMCs, that RNA was used to make the TCR library. Relying on iRepertoire HTBI primers and Arm-PCR of CDR3 regions, the team built TCR beta libraries. Via MiXCR, TCRdb re-called the multiplex PCR reads, giving one row per CDR3 protein. The sample lists roughly 450,000 distinct CDR3 sequences; about 20% were seen once. The sequenced sample was peripheral blood mononuclear cells (PBMCs), obtained when the disease was refractory, from a patient treated with antithyroid drugs. The receptors shown here come from a female donor with Graves disease.

The gene calls are TRBV27 and TRBJ1-1; D is unclear. Germline V gene lookup returns CDR1 MNHEY and CDR2 SMNVEV (reference sequence). CDR3 length: 13 amino acids. Trimming shortened V by 1 base and J by 8 bases, and 11 bases separated the two germline ends. The CDR3 bases are TGTGCCAGCAGTTTATTTAGCAGGTCAGAAGCTTTCTTT. Translation gives CASSLFSRSEAFF.

The V and J genes are TRBV7-3 and TRBJ2-1; D is perhaps TRBD2 (6 bases). This CDR3 is 15 amino acids long. With 5 bases removed from V and 5 bases from J, the gap between germline ends came to 16 bases. Germline V gene sequence: CDR1 SGHTA, CDR2 FQGTGA. The CDR3 DNA follows: TGTGCCAGCAGCCCCCACGGGGGTTCCGACAATGAGCAGTTCTTC. Translating gives CASSPHGGSDNEQFF. The whole variable domain, remainder taken from reference TRBV7-3 and TRBJ2-1, is GAGVSQTPSNKVTEKGKYVELRCDPISGHTALYWYRQSLGQGPEFLIYFQGTGAADDSGLPNDRFFAVRPEGSVSTLKIQRTERGDSAVYLCASSPHGGSDNEQFFGPGTRLTVL.

This clonotype was picked up many times. The CDR3 loop is CASSHIAGQRQETQYF. CDR3 sequence (DNA): TGTGCCAGTAGTCATATCGCGGGACAGCGACAAGAGACCCAGTACTTC. The gene calls are TRBV19 and TRBJ2-5; possibly TRBD1 for D (7 bases). The CDR3 sequence is 16 residues long. V lost 5 bases and J lost 2, with 18 bases in between. Per the germline V gene, CDR1 is LNHDA and CDR2 is SQIVND (reference sequence). The full variable domain, with the rest looked up from reference TRBV19 and TRBJ2-5, is DGGITQSPKYLFRKEGQNVTLSCEQNLNHDAMYWYRQDPGQGLRLIYYSQIVNDFQKGDIAEGYSVSREKKESFPLTVTSAQKNPTAFYLCASSHIAGQRQETQYFGPGTRLLVL.

This clonotype has a handful of counts. CDR3 loop: CASSVRQGGGYTF. The CDR3, as DNA: TGTGCCAGCAGCGTACGACAGGGTGGTGGCTACACCTTC. J is TRBJ1-2 and V is TRBV9; 7 nucleotides line up with TRBD1. Germline V gives CDR1 SGDLS, CDR2 YYNGEE. This CDR3 comprises 13 residues. J gave up 7 bases and V 1 base, and 4 bases lay outside the gene matches. Full variable domain (rest looked up from reference TRBV9 and TRBJ1-2): DSGVTQTPKHLITATGQRVTLRCSPRSGDLSVYWYQQSLDQGLQFLIQYYNGEERAKGNILERFSAQQFPDLHSELNLSSLELGDSALYFCASSVRQGGGYTFGSGTRLTVV.

This clonotype was counted only a few times. The genes are TRBV29-1 and TRBJ1-1; D may be TRBD1 (6 bases). The CDR3 length is 13 residues. Germline V lookup: CDR1 SQVTM, CDR2 ANQGSEA. V lost 4 bases and J 4 bases, leaving 13 bases between the germline ends. The DNA of the CDR3 is TGCAGCGTTGTAACAGGGAGTGGCACTGAAGCTTTCTTT. The encoded protein is CSVVTGSGTEAFF.

Worth noting for this clonotype: One end of the junction varies from germline; a read error may be responsible. In DNA form, the CDR3 reads TGTGCCATTCAGGGACTAGCGAGACAGACCCGGTACTTC. This encodes CAIQGLARQTRYF. V is TRBV6-1 and J is TRBJ2-5; 10 nucleotides line up with TRBD2. CDR3 size: 13 residues. The germline V gene has CDR1 MNHNS and CDR2 SASEGT.

This clonotype came up a few times. The rearrangement joins TRBV19 to TRBJ1-2; 10 bases agree with TRBD1. Germline CDR1 LNHDA, CDR2 SQIVND (reference sequence). The CDR3 is made up of 13 amino acids. V shed 3 bases and J 10 bases; nucleotides not matched to a gene: 5. The chain's CDR3 is CASSILDRGSYTF. The CDR3 DNA follows: TGTGCCAGTAGTATCCTGGACAGGGGGTCCTACACCTTC.

The chain has TRBV12-3 or TRBV12-4 and TRBJ2-1; no clear D gene. V lost 2 bases and J lost 7, with 15 bases in between. The length of the CDR3 is 15 residues. CDR3 amino acids: CASSLFVGVWNEQFF. In nucleotides, the CDR3 is TGTGCCAGCAGTTTATTCGTTGGGGTCTGGAATGAGCAGTTCTTC.

In this sample, this clonotype turned up a few times. This chain connects TRBV7-9 to TRBJ1-4, with no clear D. Germline CDR1 is SEHNR and CDR2 is FQNEAQ (reference sequence). This CDR3 spans 14 amino acids. Trimming shortened V by 0 bases and J by 8 bases, and 10 bases separated the two germline ends. This CDR3 reads CASSLAVGTEKLFF. The DNA for the CDR3 is TGTGCCAGCAGCTTAGCGGTGGGTACCGAAAAACTGTTTTTT.

In this sample, this clonotype turned up a few times. A much larger clone lies a single base off, so this may be a read error. The chain joins TRBV28 to TRBJ2-7, with D possibly being TRBD2 (5 bases). The CDR3 covers 15 residues. Germline V gene sequence: CDR1 MDHEN, CDR2 SYDVKM. CDR3 DNA sequence: TGTGCCAGCAGTTTACGGAGGACGGCAGCTATAAAGCAGCACTTC. Protein sequence: CASSLRRTAAIKQHF.

This clonotype turned up a few times. The CDR3 spells CASDAGAGANVLTF. The DNA of the CDR3 is TGTGCCAGCGACGCGGGGGCCGGGGCCAACGTCCTGACTTTC. J is TRBJ2-6 and V is TRBV5-4; maybe TRBD2 (7 bases). This CDR3 spans 14 amino acids. V was clipped by 7 bases and J by 4 bases, with 12 bases between them. Germline CDR1 and CDR2: SGHNT and YYREEE (reference sequence).

This clonotype appeared many times. The chain carries TRBV27 and TRBJ1-3, with D possibly TRBD1 on 6 matching bases. V shed 4 bases and J shed 2 bases, with 9 bases lying between them. The length of the CDR3 is 14 residues. Germline lookup yields CDR1 MNHEY and CDR2 SMNVEV (reference sequence). The CDR3 is CASSSRGTGNTIYF. The CDR3 nucleotides read TGTGCCAGCAGTTCCAGGGGCACTGGAAACACCATATATTTT.

The gene calls are TRBV5-1 and TRBJ2-7; D might be TRBD1 (7 bases). Germline V gene sequence: CDR1 SGHRS, CDR2 YFSETQ. V lost 4 bases and J 7 bases, leaving 21 bases between the germline ends. There are 15 residues in the CDR3. The CDR3 protein is CASSLGGTEAGEQYF. The CDR3 DNA follows: TGCGCCAGCAGCCTTGGGGGGACAGAGGCCGGGGAGCAGTACTTC. The whole variable domain, remainder taken from reference TRBV5-1 and TRBJ2-7, is KAGVTQTPRYLIKTRGQQVTLSCSPISGHRSVSWYQQTPGQGLQFLFEYFSETQRNKGNFPGRFSGRQFSNSRSEMNVSTLELGDSALYLCASSLGGTEAGEQYFGPGTRLTVT.

The count of this clonotype is one. This may be a read error: a much more frequent sequence differs by one nucleotide. The chain joins TRBV5-5 to TRBJ2-2; tentatively, D is TRBD1 or TRBD2 (6 bases each). V lost 5 bases to trimming and J lost 0 bases, with 14 bases between them. The CDR3 has 16 residues. Germline V CDR1 and CDR2: SGHKS, YYEKEE (reference sequence). The CDR3 bases are TGTGCCAGCAGTGTTCCGGGGGCGGCGAACACCGGGGAGCTGTTTTTT. Translating gives CASSVPGAANTGELFF. Filled out from reference TRBV5-5 and TRBJ2-2, the complete variable domain reads DAGVTQSPTHLIKTRGQQVTLRCSPISGHKSVSWYQQVLGQGPQFIFQYYEKEERGRGNFPDRFSARQFPNYSSELNVNALLLGDSALYLCASSVPGAANTGELFFGEGSRLTVL.

This clonotype appeared a few times. This may come from a read error, since a much larger clone is one base off. The V and J genes are TRBV12-3 or TRBV12-4 and TRBJ1-4; maybe TRBD1 (6 bases). The CDR3 is 13 amino acids. The CDR3 DNA follows: TGTGCCAGCACGGAACAGGGAGGAGAAAAACTGCTTTTT. It translates to CASTEQGGEKLLF.

This clonotype appeared many times. V usage is TRBV12-3 or TRBV12-4 and J usage is TRBJ2-7; D tentatively reads TRBD1 or TRBD2 (5 bases each). The CDR3 consists of 16 residues. Trimming shortened V by 4 bases and J by 0 bases, and 16 bases separated the two germline ends. DNA for the CDR3: TGTGCCAGCAGTTCGCCCGCCCGGGGCGGCTCCTACGAGCAGTACTTC. It is translated as CASSSPARGGSYEQYF.

This chain joins TRBV20-1 and TRBJ2-7, with 11 positions matching TRBD1. With 6 bases clipped from V and 3 bases from J, the junction kept 4 bases outside the gene matches. The CDR3 is made up of 13 amino acids. Germline lookup yields CDR1 DFQATT and CDR2 SNEGSKA (reference sequence). CDR3 region: CSARTGGGYEQYF. Written as DNA, the CDR3 is TGCAGTGCCCGGACAGGGGGCGGCTACGAGCAGTACTTC.

The CDR3, as DNA: TGTGCCAGCAGACCCGGCGGTACGGGAAACACTGAAGCTTTCTTT. This gives the protein CASRPGGTGNTEAFF. This chain uses TRBV7-2 with TRBJ1-1, with D hard to call. The V gene lost 6 bases and the J gene lost 2 bases, with 16 bases spanning the gap. This CDR3 region has 15 residues. CDR1 is SGHTA, CDR2 FQGNSA, per germline.

This clonotype was detected ten times or more. This chain uses TRBV2 with TRBJ1-1, with D perhaps matching TRBD1 (6 bases). The germline CDR1 and CDR2 sequences are SNHLY and FYNNEI. The CDR3 is 17 residues long. V was cut by 4 bases and J by 10 bases, with 28 bases left in between. The chain's CDR3 is CASSGLQGTTRMMTAFF. DNA for the CDR3: TGTGCCAGCAGTGGGCTACAGGGAACCACTCGGATGATGACAGCTTTCTTT.

The V gene is TRBV7-2, the J gene TRBJ2-7; either TRBD1 or TRBD2 may supply D (6 bases each). CDR3 size: 14 residues. The germline gives CDR1 SGHTA, CDR2 FQGNSA. V was trimmed by 0 bases and J by 4 bases, leaving 10 bases between them. In DNA, the CDR3 is TGTGCCAGCAGCTTAGCGGGGGGCCAATACGAGCAGTACTTC. Amino acids: CASSLAGGQYEQYF.

This clonotype has more than one count but fewer than ten. The rearrangement links TRBV11-2 to TRBJ1-3; D is undetermined. In germline, CDR1 is SGHAT, CDR2 FQNNGV. The CDR3 has 14 residues. Trimming removed 5 bases from V and 7 bases from J, with 15 bases in between. CDR3 sequence (DNA): TGTGCCAGCAGCCGTTCATATTCACGTAACACCATATATTTT. Protein: CASSRSYSRNTIYF.

The J gene is TRBJ2-5, the V gene TRBV20-1; 10 bases fit TRBD2. Germline CDR1 reads DFQATT; CDR2 reads SNEGSKA (reference sequence). The CDR3 totals 14 residues. V lost 4 bases, J lost 2 bases, and 4 bases stayed unmatched. CDR3: CSANSLAGQETQYF. CDR3 DNA sequence: TGCAGTGCTAATTCACTAGCGGGACAAGAGACCCAGTACTTC.

Ten or more counts support this clonotype. The chain recombines TRBV7-2 with TRBJ2-7; no reliable D call. The germline CDR1 and CDR2 sequences are SGHTA and FQGNSA. The CDR3 runs to 13 residues. Trimming removed 5 bases at V and 0 bases at J, with 8 bases between. CDR3 bases: TGTGCCAGCAGCCGGACGGACTCCTACGAGCAGTACTTC. Its translation is CASSRTDSYEQYF.

The chain combines TRBV11-3 with TRBJ2-5, with a weak D call TRBD2 (6 bases). Germline V gene lookup returns CDR1 SGHNT and CDR2 YENEEA. The CDR3 has 12 amino acids. V lost 6 bases and J 3 bases, leaving 8 bases between the germline ends. The CDR3 nucleotides read TGTGCCAGCAGTGGAGGGAAAGAGACCCAGTACTTC. Encoded protein: CASSGGKETQYF.

The V call is TRBV28, the J call TRBJ1-2, with TRBD1 identical over 7 bases. This CDR3 has 15 residues. The ends lost 6 bases at V and 2 bases at J; junction bases unmatched: 9. Per the germline V gene, CDR1 is MDHEN and CDR2 is SYDVKM. The DNA of the CDR3 is TGTGCCAGCAGACCTATCGGGACAGCGAACTATGGCTACACCTTC. Its translation is CASRPIGTANYGYTF.

This clonotype was detected ten times or more. This chain connects TRBV28 to TRBJ1-2, with 10 bases that match TRBD1. V gave up 3 bases and J gave up 8 bases; unmatched junction bases: 12. This CDR3 comprises 16 residues. The V gene's germline CDR1 is MDHEN and CDR2 SYDVKM. The CDR3 sequence: CASSFTTGGDWLGYTF. CDR3 nucleotides: TGTGCCAGCAGTTTCACGACAGGGGGCGATTGGTTAGGCTACACCTTC.